This T cell receptor beta chain was captured in a study of blood T cell repertoires in COVID-19. Looking at the study overall: Whether acute or convalescent, the COVID-19 samples came from the United States, Italy and Spain.

V dropped 10 bases and J dropped 6 bases, with 22 bases sitting between them. CDR3 length: 15 residues. Germline V gives CDR1 SNHLY, CDR2 FYNNEI. Only in-frame clones appear in the TCRdb table, and some are missing; sequencing was by immunoSEQ multiplex PCR. The sample holds roughly 150,000 clones, roughly 84% seen once. Participants, about 18 to 95 years old, spanned fewer than 25 US areas. Participants reported their clinical history, and cohort assignment relied on those reports. Recovered status in Cohort 3 required two negative PCRs, clearance, or symptom resolution. The specimen sequenced was PBMCs or T cells enriched from blood (not recorded which). The TCR originated in a man aged 55 to 70 who had recovered from COVID-19. The chain joins TRBV2 to TRBJ1-5, with D uncertain. DNA of the CDR3: TGTGCCACCAAGAATTCGGGGTTGGCGGGTCAGCCCCAGCATTTT. Amino acid sequence: CATKNSGLAGQPQHF.